The 25 T cell receptor beta chains given below trace back to one sample, sequenced in a study of long-term antiretroviral therapy in people with HIV. Assay version v3.0 of immunoSEQ was used, and it was run at survey level. The repertoire was sequenced with immunoSEQ multiplex PCR; TCRdb's copy has only in-frame clones and lacks some. There are about 22,000 clones in the sample; approximately 91% occur only once, and approximately 6.4% lies in the top ten. Material: unsorted PBMCs, obtained 0.6 years after starting antiretroviral therapy. The receptor set was obtained from a man aged 60 to 69 with HIV.

This chain uses TRBV30 with TRBJ1-2, with TRBD1 as a possible D gene (5 bases). The V and J ends lost 3 bases and 3 bases respectively, with 23 bases between them. The germline gives CDR1 GTSNPN, CDR2 SVGIG (reference sequence). The CDR3 is 17 residues long. The CDR3 DNA reads TGTGCCTGGAGCTCACCCTCCCCGGGACGGAGGGACTATGGCTACACCTTC. Its translation is CAWSSPSPGRRDYGYTF. Using reference TRBV30 and TRBJ1-2 for the parts outside the CDR3, the full variable domain is SQTIHQWPATLVQPVGSPLSLECTVEGTSNPNLYWYRQAAGRGLQLLFYSVGIGQISSEVPQNLSASRPQDRQFILSSKKLLLSDSGFYLCAWSSPSPGRRDYGYTFGSGTRLTVV.

The V call is TRBV11-2, the J call TRBJ2-5; D is possibly TRBD2 (6 bases). Germline V gene sequence: CDR1 SGHAT, CDR2 FQNNGV. The CDR3 runs to 13 residues. With 5 bases removed from V and 4 bases from J, the gap between germline ends came to 11 bases. CDR3 loop: CASSGGAGETQYF. In DNA form, the CDR3 reads TGTGCCAGCAGCGGCGGGGCTGGAGAGACCCAGTACTTC.

This clone was seen just once. The chain combines TRBV9 with TRBJ1-1; 9 nucleotides align to TRBD1. V was pared by 4 bases and J by 3 bases, with 7 bases of the junction left unmatched. The length of the CDR3 is 15 residues. In germline, CDR1 is SGDLS, CDR2 YYNGEE. The DNA for the CDR3 is TGTGCCAGCAGCCCACGGGACAGGGAGGACACTGAAGCTTTCTTT. It encodes CASSPRDREDTEAFF.

This chain uses TRBV18 with TRBJ1-2; D is uncertain. This CDR3 has 15 amino acids. V lost 3 bases to trimming and J lost 2 bases, with 13 bases between them. The germline V gene has CDR1 KGHSH and CDR2 LQKENI. For the CDR3, the DNA is TGTGCCAGCTCACCCCTACAAGGGTTCAACTATGGCTACACCTTC. This gives the protein CASSPLQGFNYGYTF.

V usage is TRBV6-1 and J usage is TRBJ1-2; tentatively, D is TRBD1 (6 bases). This CDR3 region has 14 residues. Germline V CDR1 and CDR2: MNHNS, SASEGT. V lost 4 bases and J 4 bases, leaving 13 bases between the germline ends. The CDR3 DNA reads TGTGCCAGCAGTGGGACAGACGGGGGCTATGGCTACACCTTC. Protein sequence: CASSGTDGGYGYTF.

The chain joins TRBV7-9 to TRBJ1-2, with a tentative D call TRBD1 (6 bases). Germline V lookup: CDR1 SEHNR, CDR2 FQNEAQ (reference sequence). Trimming stripped 3 bases from V and 4 bases from J, with 18 bases between. The CDR3 spans 16 residues. This chain's CDR3 is CASSLEQGPYLYGYTF. The DNA of the CDR3 is TGTGCCAGCAGCTTGGAGCAGGGGCCCTACCTCTATGGCTACACCTTC.

The genes are TRBV7-9 and TRBJ1-1, with D possibly being TRBD1 (6 bases). CDR1 SEHNR and CDR2 FQNEAQ come from the germline V gene (reference sequence). This CDR3 has 16 amino acids. V lost 5 bases and J lost 1, with 17 bases in between. CDR3 loop: CASSKGAGHPNTEAFF. Written as DNA, the CDR3 is TGTGCCAGCAGCAAAGGGGCGGGACATCCGAACACTGAAGCTTTCTTT.

In its sample, this clone was seen a few times. The rearrangement uses TRBV19 and TRBJ2-7; possibly TRBD1 for D (6 bases). CDR1 and CDR2 from the germline V gene are LNHDA and SQIVND (reference sequence). The CDR3 totals 16 residues. Trimming removed 3 bases from V and 2 bases from J, with 17 bases in between. CDR3 residues: CASSIGIGGLPYEQYF. CDR3 DNA sequence: TGTGCCAGTAGTATCGGTATTGGGGGCCTACCCTACGAGCAGTACTTC.

A remark on this clone: A junction boundary mismatches the germline segment, possibly from a read error. This rearrangement joins TRBV6-5 to TRBJ1-1; D remains unclear. Germline V gene sequence: CDR1 MNHEY, CDR2 SVGAGI. This CDR3 is built from 13 residues. The CDR3 is CASSYSRVRGRNF. The CDR3, as DNA: TGTGCCAGCAGTTACTCGAGAGTCCGGGGTCGGAATTTT.

V gene TRBV5-4 combines with J gene TRBJ1-5; D ambiguous. The CDR3 extends over 12 amino acids. V was trimmed by 1 base and J by 4 bases, leaving 3 bases between them. Per germline, CDR1 SGHNT and CDR2 YYREEE (reference sequence). The CDR3 DNA sequence: TGTGCCAGCAGCTTGTTAAATCAGCCCCAGCATTTT. Translation: CASSLLNQPQHF. Using reference TRBV5-4 and TRBJ1-5 for the parts outside the CDR3, the full variable domain is ETGVTQSPTHLIKTRGQQVTLRCSSQSGHNTVSWYQQALGQGPQFIFQYYREEENGRGNFPPRFSGLQFPNYSSELNVNALELDDSALYLCASSLLNQPQHFGDGTRLSIL.

The J gene is TRBJ2-7, the V gene TRBV7-6, with D uncertain. The CDR3 spans 16 residues. V lost 0 bases and J 4 bases, leaving 16 bases between the germline ends. Germline V gives CDR1 SGHVS, CDR2 FNYEAQ. CDR3 bases: TGTGCCAGCAGCTTAGCGTCTATGGTCACCGGGTACGAGCAGTACTTC. Encoded protein: CASSLASMVTGYEQYF. Variable domain in full (rest from reference TRBV7-6 and TRBJ2-7): GAGVSQSPRYKVTKRGQDVALRCDPISGHVSLYWYRQALGQGPEFLTYFNYEAQQDKSGLPNDRFSAERPEGSISTLTIQRTEQRDSAMYRCASSLASMVTGYEQYFGPGTRLTVT.

The rearrangement uses TRBV2 and TRBJ1-2; weak D call: TRBD1 (6 bases). Germline V CDR1 and CDR2: SNHLY, FYNNEI. CDR3 size: 15 residues. V was trimmed by 0 bases and J by 7 bases, leaving 15 bases between them. The CDR3 DNA reads TGTGCCAGCAGTGAAGCTGGGGGGGGCGGTATTGGCTACACCTTC. Protein product: CASSEAGGGGIGYTF.

The V and J genes are TRBV6-5 and TRBJ2-7; 7 nucleotides agree with TRBD1. The CDR3 loop spans 14 amino acids. Germline assignment: CDR1 MNHEY and CDR2 SVGAGI. J lost 5 bases, V lost 3 bases, and 7 bases had no gene match. CDR3 bases: TGTGCCAGCAGTTATCGGACAGGTACCCACGAGCAGTACTTC. As protein: CASSYRTGTHEQYF.

V usage is TRBV14 and J usage is TRBJ2-2; 13 nucleotides match TRBD2. The trim removed 0 bases at V and 4 bases at J, leaving 5 bases unmatched. The CDR3 extends over 18 amino acids. Germline CDR1 SGHDN, CDR2 FVKESK. CDR3 bases: TGTGCCAGCAGCCAAGATTCGGGACTAGCGGGGATCACCGGGGAGCTGTTTTTT. Its translation is CASSQDSGLAGITGELFF. Combining the CDR3 with reference TRBV14 and TRBJ2-2 gives the whole variable domain EAGVTQFPSHSVIEKGQTVTLRCDPISGHDNLYWYRRVMGKEIKFLLHFVKESKQDESGMPNNRFLAERTGGTYSTLKVQPAELEDSGVYFCASSQDSGLAGITGELFFGEGSRLTVL.

This sequence joins TRBV6-1 and TRBJ2-7; D uncertain. Between the trimmed V and J ends, which lost 0 bases and 4 bases, there was a span of 13 bases. CDR3 length: 15 amino acids. Germline loops: CDR1 MNHNS, CDR2 SASEGT. The CDR3: CASSEAPRVRYEQYF. The CDR3 DNA reads as TGTGCCAGCAGTGAAGCACCTAGAGTCAGGTACGAGCAGTACTTC.

The chain uses TRBV30 and TRBJ2-2, with 12 bases aligning to TRBD2. Per germline, CDR1 GTSNPN and CDR2 SVGIG (reference sequence). The ends lost 8 bases at V and 2 bases at J; junction bases unmatched: 9. The CDR3 consists of 16 residues. CDR3 protein: CAGVGLAGPNTGELFF. CDR3 nucleotides: TGTGCCGGAGTCGGACTAGCGGGGCCCAACACCGGGGAGCTGTTTTTT.

The CDR3 DNA follows: TGCGCCAGCAGCCAGGGACTAGCGGGGGGTGGGTCCTACAATGAGCAGTTCTTC. Its translation is CASSQGLAGGGSYNEQFF. The chain uses TRBV4-3 and TRBJ2-1; 15 positions agree with TRBD2. Trimming cost V 3 bases and J 1 base; bases outside gene matches: 4. The germline V gene has CDR1 LGHNA and CDR2 YSLEER. The CDR3 is made up of 18 amino acids.

The chain couples TRBV30 to TRBJ2-7; TRBD2 might be the D (6 bases). V lost 0 bases and J lost 6, with 12 bases in between. The CDR3 is 13 amino acids. The germline CDR1 and CDR2 sequences are GTSNPN and SVGIG (reference sequence). DNA for the CDR3: TGTGCCTGGAGTGTAGGGCAGGGAGGCGAGCAGTACTTC. Amino acid sequence: CAWSVGQGGEQYF.

CDR3 in amino acids: CASSFGGQPQHF. CDR3 sequence (DNA): TGTGCCAGCAGCTTTGGGGGTCAGCCCCAGCATTTT. V and J are TRBV7-2 and TRBJ1-5; weak D call: TRBD1 (5 bases). Germline assignment: CDR1 SGHTA and CDR2 FQGNSA. Deletions cut 3 bases from V and 6 bases from J, with 6 bases between. The CDR3 runs to 12 residues. Using reference TRBV7-2 and TRBJ1-5 for the parts outside the CDR3, the full variable domain is GAGVSQSPSNKVTEKGKDVELRCDPISGHTALYWYRQSLGQGLEFLIYFQGNSAPDKSGLPSDRFSAERTGGSVSTLTIQRTQQEDSAVYLCASSFGGQPQHFGDGTRLSIL.

The chain carries TRBV5-6 and TRBJ1-4, with TRBD1 matching 7 bases. Looked up from germline, CDR1 is SGHDT and CDR2 is YYEEEE. CDR3 length equals 15 residues. Trimming removed 4 bases from V and 9 bases from J; junction bases left unmatched: 12. The CDR3 spells CASSNEPGQLQKLFF. The CDR3 nucleotides are TGTGCCAGCAGCAATGAACCGGGACAGCTCCAAAAACTGTTTTTT.

This clone is medium-sized in the sample. The chain links TRBV27 to TRBJ2-1; D is possibly TRBD2 (6 bases). CDR3 length equals 15 residues. Germline V CDR1 and CDR2: MNHEY, SMNVEV (reference sequence). Trimming removed 6 bases at V and 7 bases at J, with 19 bases between. CDR3 bases: TGTGCCAGCAGGGTGGGGCTAGCGCTAAGGAATGAGCAGTTCTTC. Translating gives CASRVGLALRNEQFF.

A single count supports this clone. The chain employs TRBV2 and TRBJ1-5; D unresolved. The CDR3 spans 13 residues. CDR1 and CDR2 (germline): SNHLY, FYNNEI. The V end lost 2 bases, the J end lost 5 bases, and 7 bases lay between the germline ends. In nucleotides, the CDR3 is TGTGCCAGCAGTGAAACGGGGTATCAGCCCCAGCATTTT. It is translated as CASSETGYQPQHF.

The chain is built from TRBV4-1 and TRBJ1-6; D is possibly TRBD1 (6 bases). The V end lost 0 bases, the J end lost 10 bases, and 16 bases lay between the germline ends. CDR3 length equals 16 residues. Germline V gene lookup returns CDR1 MGHRA and CDR2 YSYEKL. For the CDR3, the DNA is TGCGCCAGCAGCCAAGATCAGGTCGGGGGGCGGTCACCCCTCCACTTT. It is translated as CASSQDQVGGRSPLHF.

The chain links TRBV10-2 to TRBJ2-1; TRBD1 matches at 7 bases. The CDR3 loop spans 15 amino acids. J lost 0 bases, V lost 6 bases, and 5 bases had no gene match. Germline V gene lookup returns CDR1 WSHSY and CDR2 SAAADI. CDR3 region: CASRAGGNSYNEQFF. For the CDR3, the DNA is TGCGCCAGCAGAGCAGGGGGTAACTCCTACAATGAGCAGTTCTTC.

The rearrangement uses TRBV5-7 and TRBJ2-7, with 7 bases fitting TRBD1. TRBV5-7 is classed as an ORF, of uncertain function. The CDR3 is 14 amino acids. The junction had 13 bases not matched to a gene; V was cut back by 7 bases and J by 6 bases. Written as DNA, the CDR3 is TGTGCCAGCTCCTACCGGGACAGAGGCCCCGAGCAGTACTTC. Translating gives CASSYRDRGPEQYF.